This TCR beta chain was observed in a study of blood T cell repertoires in COVID-19. At the level of the study: Sites in the United States, Italy and Spain provided acute and convalescent COVID-19 samples. The analysed material was cDNA or gDNA that came from T cells, B-cell-depleted T cells, or PBMCs.

This clone came up once. As processed by the authors: Estimates of nucleated cell counts were drawn from the amplification of reference gene primers. Assay: immunoSEQ multiplex PCR; the TCRdb copy retains only in-frame clones and omits some. The DNA was the basis for D and trimming; V, J and clone size are from that table. The sample carries over 130,000 clones, 65% to 90% recorded once. Germline V gives CDR1 SGHRS, CDR2 YFSETQ. This CDR3 comprises 15 residues. The V end was cut by 8 bases, the J end by 4 bases, with 21 bases between. The sequence derives from a man aged 50 to 59 with acute or convalescent COVID-19. The rearrangement uses TRBV5-1 and TRBJ1-1; D is uncertain. Sequencing input: peripheral blood. The CDR3 bases are TGCGCCAGTAACTCGGGGTTTCCCTTGAGCACTGAAGCTTTCTTT. This codes for CASNSGFPLSTEAFF.